Presented here are 9 T cell receptor beta chains from one specimen sequenced in a study of spatial heterogeneity in lung cancer. TCRdb re-derived calls from the 5' RACE reads in MiXCR, one entry per CDR3 protein. The sample carries under 13,000 distinct CDR3 sequences, about 8% recorded once. Documented time point: sample taken at primary tumor resection. Study-wide results and caveats: Tumor mutation counts were tracked by expanded intratumoral alpha and beta TCR counts.

Their cognate antigens are unknown. The specimen comprised lung tumor tissue, sampled at surgery. The receptors originated from a female donor with early-stage non-small cell lung cancer.

This clonotype was seen at least ten times. The chain links TRBV6-1 to TRBJ2-7; D is undetermined. Trimming cost V 6 bases and J 2 bases, with 5 bases left between them. The CDR3 is 11 residues long. From germline, CDR1 is MNHNS and CDR2 SASEGT. CDR3 coding DNA: TGTGCCAGCAGAACGGCCTACGAGCAGTACTTC. It encodes CASRTAYEQYF.

The gene calls are TRBV6-5 and TRBJ1-1; D is uncertain. The CDR3 loop spans 13 amino acids. Germline V gives CDR1 MNHEY, CDR2 SVGAGI. The V gene lost 6 bases and the J gene lost 0 bases, with 8 bases spanning the gap. This chain's CDR3 is CASRPSVNTEAFF. The CDR3 region has the DNA TGTGCCAGCAGGCCGAGTGTGAACACTGAAGCTTTCTTT.

This clonotype has at least ten counts. The chain carries TRBV28 and TRBJ2-2, with 11 bases matching TRBD2. Germline V gene data show CDR1 as MDHEN and CDR2 as SYDVKM. J gave up 5 bases and V 2 bases, and 10 bases lay outside the gene matches. CDR3 length: 18 residues. CDR3 loop: CASSLRRDSGGATGELFF. The CDR3 coding sequence is TGTGCCAGCAGTTTACGGCGGGATAGCGGGGGGGCAACCGGGGAGCTGTTTTTT.

Ten or more counts support this clonotype. The chain couples TRBV20-1 to TRBJ1-4, with D maybe TRBD1 (6 bases). This CDR3 has 14 residues. The V end was cut by 5 bases, the J end by 8 bases, with 18 bases between. From germline, CDR1 is DFQATT and CDR2 SNEGSKA (reference sequence). CDR3 loop: CSAQRQVPREKLFF. The CDR3 nucleotides read TGCAGTGCTCAAAGACAGGTGCCGAGAGAAAAACTGTTTTTT.

This clonotype has at least ten counts. The J gene is TRBJ2-1, the V gene TRBV7-2, with TRBD1 matching over 7 bases. Germline V gives CDR1 SGHTA, CDR2 FQGNSA. V gave up 1 base and J gave up 3 bases; unmatched junction bases: 6. The CDR3 runs 16 residues. CDR3 sequence reads: CASSLVGTANYNEQFF. CDR3 coding DNA: TGTGCCAGCAGCTTAGTCGGGACAGCCAACTACAATGAGCAGTTCTTC.

There are many counts of this clonotype. The rearrangement joins TRBV29-1 to TRBJ1-1; D unresolved. CDR3 length: 13 amino acids. Trimming took 5 bases from V and 0 from J, leaving 10 bases between them. Germline CDR1 reads SQVTM; CDR2 reads ANQGSEA. CDR3 in DNA: TGCAGCGTTAAAACCGGCATGAACACTGAAGCTTTCTTT. It codes for CSVKTGMNTEAFF.

By share of the sample, this clonotype is medium-sized (0.01 to 0.1%). The gene calls are TRBV4-3 and TRBJ2-7; D is unresolved. The germline gives CDR1 LGHNA, CDR2 YSLEER. The V end lost 4 bases, the J end lost 4 bases, and 14 bases lay between the germline ends. The CDR3 extends over 14 amino acids. The chain's CDR3 is CASSLYLTVYEQYF. The CDR3 bases are TGCGCCAGCAGCCTCTACCTGACGGTATACGAGCAGTACTTC.

This clonotype was counted many times. The chain uses TRBV7-2 and TRBJ1-5; D is ambiguous. V gave up 1 base and J gave up 7 bases, with 8 bases separating them. Germline V gene sequence: CDR1 SGHTA, CDR2 FQGNSA. This CDR3 contains 13 residues. Written as DNA, the CDR3 is TGTGCCAGCAGCTTAGGGGCGCAGCAGCCCCAGCATTTT. Its protein product is CASSLGAQQPQHF.

This clonotype has at least ten counts. This chain connects TRBV10-3 to TRBJ2-2, with no clear D. CDR3 size: 15 residues. V was clipped by 11 bases and J by 0 bases, with 16 bases between them. Germline assignment: CDR1 ENHRY and CDR2 SYGVKD. The CDR3 DNA sequence: TGTGCCGGTTCTCCCCTGACGGCGAACACCGGGGAGCTGTTTTTT. Residues: CAGSPLTANTGELFF.